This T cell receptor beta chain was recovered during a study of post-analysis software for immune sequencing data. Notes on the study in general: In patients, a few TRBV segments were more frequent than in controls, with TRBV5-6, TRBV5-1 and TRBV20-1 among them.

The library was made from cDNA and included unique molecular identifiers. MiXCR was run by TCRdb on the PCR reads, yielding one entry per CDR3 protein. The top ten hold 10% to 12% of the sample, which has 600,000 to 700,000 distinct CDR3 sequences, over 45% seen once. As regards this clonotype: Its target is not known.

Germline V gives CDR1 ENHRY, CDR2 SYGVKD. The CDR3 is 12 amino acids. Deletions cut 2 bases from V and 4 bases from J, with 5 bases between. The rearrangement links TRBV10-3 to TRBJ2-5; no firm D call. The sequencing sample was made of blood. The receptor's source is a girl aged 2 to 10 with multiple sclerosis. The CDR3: CAISEALETQYF. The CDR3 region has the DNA TGTGCCATCAGTGAGGCTCTAGAGACCCAGTACTTC.